This T cell receptor (beta chain) comes out of a study of cytomegalovirus exposure and HLA in healthy donors. Findings and caveats of the study: Clonal expansion was found to be greater in HLA-associated TCR beta chains than in equally common others in a later analysis.

PCR amplification relied on 60 Vbeta primers (plus 13 Jbeta primers). Clones were sequenced by immunoSEQ multiplex PCR, and TCRdb holds only the in-frame ones, with some missing. The data contain under 200,000 clones, 70% to 90% of them singletons. CDR3 length: 15 amino acids. Germline CDR1 reads MNHEY; CDR2 reads SMNVEV (reference sequence). The V end lost 5 bases, the J end lost 3 bases, and 15 bases lay between the germline ends. About this clone itself: Antigen unknown.

This clonotype was obtained from a woman in her 30s in good health and CMV-seronegative. This sequence joins TRBV27 and TRBJ2-3; a weak D match, TRBD2 (7 bases). The sample was PBMCs. The CDR3 sequence: CASSLTGRGTDTQYF. Here the CDR3 DNA reads TGTGCCAGCAGTCTCACAGGGAGGGGGACAGATACGCAGTATTTT.